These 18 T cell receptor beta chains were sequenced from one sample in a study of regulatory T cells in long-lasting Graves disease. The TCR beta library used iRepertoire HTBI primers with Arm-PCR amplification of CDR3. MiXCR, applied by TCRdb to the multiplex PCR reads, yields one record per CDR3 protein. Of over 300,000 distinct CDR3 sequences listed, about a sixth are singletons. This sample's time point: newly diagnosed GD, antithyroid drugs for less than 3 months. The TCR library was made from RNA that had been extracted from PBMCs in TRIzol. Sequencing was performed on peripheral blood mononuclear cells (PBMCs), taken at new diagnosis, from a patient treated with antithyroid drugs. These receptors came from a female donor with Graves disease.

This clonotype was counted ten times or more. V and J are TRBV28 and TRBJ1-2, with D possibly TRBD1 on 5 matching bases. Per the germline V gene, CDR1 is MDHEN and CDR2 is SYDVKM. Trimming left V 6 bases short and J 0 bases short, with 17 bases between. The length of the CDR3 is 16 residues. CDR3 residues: CASSYWDGRANYGYTF. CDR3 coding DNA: TGTGCCAGCAGCTACTGGGACGGAAGAGCTAACTATGGCTACACCTTC.

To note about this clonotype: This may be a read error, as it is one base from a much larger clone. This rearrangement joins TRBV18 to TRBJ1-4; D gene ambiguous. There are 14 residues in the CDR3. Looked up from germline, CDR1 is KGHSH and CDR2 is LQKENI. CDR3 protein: CASSRGATNEKPFF. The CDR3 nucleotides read TGTGCCAGCTCACGAGGTGCAACTAATGAAAAACCGTTTTTT. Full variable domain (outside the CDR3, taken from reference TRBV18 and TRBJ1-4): NAGVMQNPRHLVRRRGQEARLRCSPMKGHSHVYWYRQLPEEGLKFMVYLQKENIIDESGMPKERFSAEFPKEGPSILRIQQVVRGDSAAYFCASSRGATNEKPFFGSGTQLSVL.

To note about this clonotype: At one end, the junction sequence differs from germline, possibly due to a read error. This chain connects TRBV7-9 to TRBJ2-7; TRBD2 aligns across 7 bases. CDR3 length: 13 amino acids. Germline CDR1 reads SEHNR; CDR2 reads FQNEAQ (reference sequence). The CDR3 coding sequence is TGTGCCCGCAGCGGAGGACTAGCCTACGAGCAGTACTTC. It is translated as CARSGGLAYEQYF.

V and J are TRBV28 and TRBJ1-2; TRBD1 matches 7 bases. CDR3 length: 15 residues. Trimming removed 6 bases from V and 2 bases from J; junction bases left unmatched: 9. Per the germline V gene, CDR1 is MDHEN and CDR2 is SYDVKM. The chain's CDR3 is CASSPRQGLNYGYTF. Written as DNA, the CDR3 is TGTGCCAGCAGCCCTCGACAGGGCTTAAACTATGGCTACACCTTC.

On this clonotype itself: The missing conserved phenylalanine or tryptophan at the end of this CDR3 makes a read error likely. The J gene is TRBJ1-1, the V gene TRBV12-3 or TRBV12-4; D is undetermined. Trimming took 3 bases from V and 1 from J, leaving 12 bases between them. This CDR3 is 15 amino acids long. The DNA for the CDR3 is TGTGCCAGCAGTTTCGGCGGGCGCTCGAACACTGAAGCTTTCCTT. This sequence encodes CASSFGGRSNTEAFL.

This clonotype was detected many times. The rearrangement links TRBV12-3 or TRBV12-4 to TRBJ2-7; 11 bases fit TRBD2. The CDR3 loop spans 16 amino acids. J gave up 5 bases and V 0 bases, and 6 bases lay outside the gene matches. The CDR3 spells CASSLAGTSGAHEQYF. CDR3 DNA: TGTGCCAGCAGTTTAGCCGGGACTAGCGGAGCCCACGAGCAGTACTTC.

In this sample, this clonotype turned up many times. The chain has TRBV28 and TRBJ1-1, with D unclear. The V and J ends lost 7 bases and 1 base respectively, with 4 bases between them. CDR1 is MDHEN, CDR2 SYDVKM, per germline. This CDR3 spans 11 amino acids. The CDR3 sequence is CASMRNTEAFF. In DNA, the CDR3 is TGTGCCAGCATGAGGAACACTGAAGCTTTCTTT.

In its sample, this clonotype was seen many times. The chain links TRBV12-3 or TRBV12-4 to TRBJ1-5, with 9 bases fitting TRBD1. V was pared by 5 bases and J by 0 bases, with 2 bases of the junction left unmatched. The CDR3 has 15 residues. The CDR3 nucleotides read TGTGCCAGCAGTCCGGGACAGGGTAGCAATCAGCCCCAGCATTTT. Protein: CASSPGQGSNQPQHF.

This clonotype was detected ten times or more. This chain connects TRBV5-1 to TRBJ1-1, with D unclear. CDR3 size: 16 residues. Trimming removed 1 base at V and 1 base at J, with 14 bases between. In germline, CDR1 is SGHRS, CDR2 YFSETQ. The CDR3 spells CASSLLPGSANTEAFF. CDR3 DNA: TGCGCCAGCAGCTTGCTCCCCGGGTCGGCGAACACTGAAGCTTTCTTT.

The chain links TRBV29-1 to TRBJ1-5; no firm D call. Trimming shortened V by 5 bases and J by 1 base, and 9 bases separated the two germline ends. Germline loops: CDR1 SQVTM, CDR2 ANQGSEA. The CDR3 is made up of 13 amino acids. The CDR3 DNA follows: TGCAGCGTTTCCTTGGGGAGCAATCAGCCCCAGCATTTT. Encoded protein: CSVSLGSNQPQHF.

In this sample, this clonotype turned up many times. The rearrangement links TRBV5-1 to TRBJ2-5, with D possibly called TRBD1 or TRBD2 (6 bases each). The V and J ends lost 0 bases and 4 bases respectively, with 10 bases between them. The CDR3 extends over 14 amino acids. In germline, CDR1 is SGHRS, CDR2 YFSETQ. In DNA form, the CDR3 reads TGCGCCAGCAGCTTGGTAGGGGGAGGAGAGACCCAGTACTTC. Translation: CASSLVGGGETQYF.

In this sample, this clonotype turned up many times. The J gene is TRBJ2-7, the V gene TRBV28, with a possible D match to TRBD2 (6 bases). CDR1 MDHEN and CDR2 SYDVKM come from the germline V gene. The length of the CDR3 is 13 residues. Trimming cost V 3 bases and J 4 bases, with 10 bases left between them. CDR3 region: CASSFASEYEQYF. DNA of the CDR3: TGTGCCAGCAGTTTCGCTAGCGAATACGAGCAGTACTTC.

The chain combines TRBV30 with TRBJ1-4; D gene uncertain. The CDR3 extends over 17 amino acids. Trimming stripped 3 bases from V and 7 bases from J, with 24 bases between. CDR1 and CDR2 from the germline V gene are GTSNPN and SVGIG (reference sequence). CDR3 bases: TGTGCCTGGAGCAACTACCGGGCTGGGGAACGGGGTGAAAAACTGTTTTTT. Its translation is CAWSNYRAGERGEKLFF.

The CDR3: CAIKTSDSDTQYF. The DNA of the CDR3 is TGTGCCATCAAGACTAGCGACTCAGATACGCAGTATTTT. The chain uses TRBV6-1 and TRBJ2-3; TRBD2 matches 8 bases. Germline loops: CDR1 MNHNS, CDR2 SASEGT. This CDR3 is built from 13 residues. J gave up 4 bases and V 10 bases, and 7 bases lay outside the gene matches.

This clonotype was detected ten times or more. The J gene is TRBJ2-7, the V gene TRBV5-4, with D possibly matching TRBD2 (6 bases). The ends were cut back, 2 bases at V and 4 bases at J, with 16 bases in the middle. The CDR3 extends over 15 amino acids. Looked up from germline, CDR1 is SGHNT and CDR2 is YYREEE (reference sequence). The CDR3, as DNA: TGTGCCAGCAGCTTAGATCGGGGGATACGGTACGAGCAGTACTTC. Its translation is CASSLDRGIRYEQYF. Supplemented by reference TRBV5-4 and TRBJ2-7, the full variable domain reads ETGVTQSPTHLIKTRGQQVTLRCSSQSGHNTVSWYQQALGQGPQFIFQYYREEENGRGNFPPRFSGLQFPNYSSELNVNALELDDSALYLCASSLDRGIRYEQYFGPGTRLTVT.

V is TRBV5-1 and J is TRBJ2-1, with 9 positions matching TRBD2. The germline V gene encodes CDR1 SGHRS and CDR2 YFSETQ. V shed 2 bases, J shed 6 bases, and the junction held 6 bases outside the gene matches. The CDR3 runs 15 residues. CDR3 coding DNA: TGCGCCAGCAGCTTTGAATCTAGCGGGACCAATGAGCAGTTCTTC. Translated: CASSFESSGTNEQFF.

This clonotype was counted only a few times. CDR3 residues: CASSLGTGSRRYTF. DNA for the CDR3: TGTGCCAGCAGCTTAGGGACAGGGAGTCGTCGCTACACCTTC. This sequence joins TRBV7-2 and TRBJ1-2; the match to TRBD1 covers 8 bases. Unmatched junction bases numbered 7, after V lost 1 base and J lost 9 bases. The germline V gene encodes CDR1 SGHTA and CDR2 FQGNSA. The CDR3 is made up of 14 amino acids.

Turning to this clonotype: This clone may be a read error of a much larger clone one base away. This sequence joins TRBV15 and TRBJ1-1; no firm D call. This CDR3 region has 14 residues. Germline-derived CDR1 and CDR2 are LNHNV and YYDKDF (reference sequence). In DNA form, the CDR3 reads TGTACCACCAGCAGAGATTGGACGGCCAATGAAGCTTTCTTT. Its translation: CTTSRDWTANEAFF.